The next 18 T cell receptor beta chains were all read from a single sample in a study of PD-L1 blockade in urothelial cancer. Clones were read by immunoSEQ multiplex PCR, and TCRdb kept only the in-frame ones, dropping some. This table has over 75,000 clones, approximately 81% appearing once. Documented time point: pretreatment peripheral blood. Sequences were derived from PBMCs, sampled around atezolizumab (anti-PD-L1) treatment. These TCRs come from a man in his 60s with urothelial cancer.

The CDR3 DNA sequence: TGTGCCTGGAGCGCCGGGAACTCTGGGGCCAACGTCCTGACTTTC. Amino acid sequence: CAWSAGNSGANVLTF. The rearrangement uses TRBV30 and TRBJ2-6; D perhaps matches TRBD2 (5 bases). Germline loops: CDR1 GTSNPN, CDR2 SVGIG (reference sequence). This CDR3 is 15 amino acids long. Trimming stripped 3 bases from V and 0 bases from J, with 9 bases between.

This chain joins TRBV28 and TRBJ2-5; 8 bases agree with TRBD1. CDR3 size: 15 residues. Trimming removed 6 bases from V and 5 bases from J; junction bases left unmatched: 11. Germline CDR1 and CDR2: MDHEN and SYDVKM. The DNA of the CDR3 is TGTGCCAGCAGCTCCGTCCAGGGGGCCTGGGAGACCCAGTACTTC. As protein: CASSSVQGAWETQYF.

As regards this clone: The junction departs from germline at one end; a sequencing error may be responsible. The chain combines TRBV27 with TRBJ2-7, with a possible D match to TRBD1 (6 bases). In germline, CDR1 is MNHEY, CDR2 SMNVEV (reference sequence). The length of the CDR3 is 14 residues. The DNA for the CDR3 is TGTGCCATCAGTCGCACAGGGATCGGCTACGAGCAGTACTTC. Protein product: CAISRTGIGYEQYF.

This clone showed up just a few times. V and J are TRBV19 and TRBJ1-4; 9 bases are a match to TRBD1. The CDR3 runs to 14 residues. CDR1 is LNHDA and CDR2 is SQIVND in the germline V gene (reference sequence). V shed 8 bases, J shed 5 bases, and the junction held 6 bases outside the gene matches. DNA of the CDR3: TGTGCCAGTCGGGACAGGGAGAGAAATGAAAAACTGTTTTTT. Translated, it gives CASRDRERNEKLFF.

This rearrangement joins TRBV10-3 to TRBJ2-3; possible D gene TRBD1, 5 bases. The CDR3 is 14 residues long. Germline values: CDR1 ENHRY, CDR2 SYGVKD. V dropped 6 bases and J dropped 7 bases, with 17 bases sitting between them. CDR3 DNA sequence: TGTGCCATCAGACTAACAGGTTCCGCGAATACGCAGTATTTT. This gives the protein CAIRLTGSANTQYF.

The chain recombines TRBV10-1 with TRBJ1-5, with TRBD1 as a possible D gene (5 bases). V was cut by 8 bases and J by 3 bases, with 14 bases left in between. This CDR3 has 14 residues. CDR1 and CDR2 (germline): WNHNN, SYGVQD (reference sequence). The CDR3 reads CASRGGETNQPQHF. The CDR3 DNA reads as TGCGCCAGCCGAGGAGGGGAGACCAATCAGCCCCAGCATTTT.

This chain joins TRBV30 and TRBJ2-5; 12 nucleotides align to TRBD2. Germline lookup yields CDR1 GTSNPN and CDR2 SVGIG (reference sequence). The CDR3 loop spans 15 amino acids. The V gene end was trimmed by 3 bases and the J gene end by 5 bases; junction bases not matched to a gene: 7. The CDR3 here is CAWRGLAGYGETQYF. The DNA of the CDR3 is TGTGCCTGGAGGGGACTAGCGGGTTATGGGGAGACCCAGTACTTC. The variable domain in full, completed from reference TRBV30 and TRBJ2-5, reads SQTIHQWPATLVQPVGSPLSLECTVEGTSNPNLYWYRQAAGRGLQLLFYSVGIGQISSEVPQNLSASRPQDRQFILSSKKLLLSDSGFYLCAWRGLAGYGETQYFGPGTRLLVL.

The V gene is TRBV30, the J gene TRBJ2-2; 8 bases agree with TRBD1. CDR1 and CDR2 (germline): GTSNPN, SVGIG (reference sequence). V shed 4 bases, J shed 2 bases, and the junction held 6 bases outside the gene matches. The CDR3 contains 15 residues. In DNA, the CDR3 is TGTGCCTGGACGAAGGGGACAGGCAACACCGGGGAGCTGTTTTTT. This sequence encodes CAWTKGTGNTGELFF.

This chain joins TRBV5-4 and TRBJ2-5; 7 bases are shared with TRBD2. The germline V gene has CDR1 SGHNT and CDR2 YYREEE (reference sequence). The CDR3 length is 14 residues. The J segment lost 3 bases and the V segment lost 2 bases, leaving 4 bases of the junction unmatched. The CDR3 sequence is CASSLLAGEETQYF. The CDR3 region has the DNA TGTGCCAGCAGCTTACTCGCGGGAGAAGAGACCCAGTACTTC.

This chain uses TRBV29-1 with TRBJ2-3; TRBD1 matches 9 bases. The germline V gene encodes CDR1 SQVTM and CDR2 ANQGSEA. With V trimmed by 1 base and J by 6 bases, 5 bases remained unmatched. The CDR3 contains 14 residues. The CDR3 is CSVEGDREKDTQYF. CDR3 coding DNA: TGCAGCGTTGAAGGGGACAGGGAAAAGGATACGCAGTATTTT.

The chain recombines TRBV28 with TRBJ2-3, with D perhaps TRBD2 (6 bases). The germline CDR1 and CDR2 sequences are MDHEN and SYDVKM. This CDR3 is built from 13 residues. Trimming removed 3 bases from V and 7 bases from J, with 11 bases in between. This CDR3 is CASSFGGSNTQYF. CDR3 nucleotide sequence: TGTGCCAGCAGTTTTGGGGGGAGTAATACGCAGTATTTT. The full variable domain, in which reference TRBV28 and TRBJ2-3 provide the parts outside the CDR3, is DVKVTQSSRYLVKRTGEKVFLECVQDMDHENMFWYRQDPGLGLRLIYFSYDVKMKEKGDIPEGYSVSREKKERFSLILESASTNQTSMYLCASSFGGSNTQYFGPGTRLTVL.

The rearrangement joins TRBV29-1 to TRBJ1-1; TRBD1 might be the D (5 bases). CDR1 is SQVTM, CDR2 ANQGSEA, per germline. The CDR3 covers 18 residues. V gave up 5 bases and J gave up 1 base, with 26 bases separating them. The CDR3 protein is CSVNNFVERGGENTEAFF. CDR3 in DNA: TGCAGCGTTAATAATTTCGTCGAGCGGGGGGGAGAGAACACTGAAGCTTTCTTT.

This chain connects TRBV29-1 to TRBJ2-1, with D unclear. Trimming took off 5 bases at V and 4 bases at J, with 15 bases between the two ends. CDR3 length: 14 residues. Per germline, CDR1 SQVTM and CDR2 ANQGSEA. The CDR3 protein is CSVMRGSAYNEQFF. The CDR3 bases are TGCAGCGTTATGCGCGGATCGGCATACAATGAGCAGTTCTTC.

This chain uses TRBV6-1 with TRBJ1-5; D gene ambiguous. The CDR3 spans 15 residues. Trimming removed 2 bases from V and 3 bases from J, with 11 bases in between. Germline CDR1 MNHNS, CDR2 SASEGT. CDR3 bases: TGTGCCAGCAGTGAACTCGGAGGGTTCAATCAGCCCCAGCATTTT. It specifies CASSELGGFNQPQHF.

J is TRBJ2-5 and V is TRBV4-2, with 8 bases that match TRBD2. V lost 1 base, J lost 7 bases, and 2 bases stayed unmatched. Germline assignment: CDR1 LGHNA and CDR2 YNFKEQ. The CDR3 is made up of 13 amino acids. Here the CDR3 reads CASSQGAGVTQYF. CDR3 DNA: TGTGCCAGCAGCCAAGGAGCGGGGGTGACCCAGTACTTC.

The chain carries TRBV6-5 and TRBJ1-1, with D unclear. V dropped 7 bases and J dropped 5 bases, with 20 bases sitting between them. The CDR3 is 15 amino acids. Looked up from germline, CDR1 is MNHEY and CDR2 is SVGAGI. The CDR3 bases are TGTGCCAGCATTCCTTCATATTTGAGAGGAACTGAAGCTTTCTTT. Translation gives CASIPSYLRGTEAFF.

J is TRBJ2-5 and V is TRBV10-3, with D unclear. The CDR3 is 14 amino acids. Between the trimmed V and J ends, which lost 0 bases and 1 base, there was a span of 6 bases. Germline CDR1 ENHRY, CDR2 SYGVKD. The CDR3 region has the DNA TGTGCCATCAGTGAGTCTGGCAGCCAAGAGACCCAGTACTTC. Protein sequence: CAISESGSQETQYF.

This chain connects TRBV10-3 to TRBJ1-3; 10 nucleotides line up with TRBD1. This CDR3 region has 16 residues. Unmatched junction bases numbered 7, after V lost 6 bases and J lost 2 bases. Germline V gene sequence: CDR1 ENHRY, CDR2 SYGVKD. The chain's CDR3 is CAIRSLGQGTGNTIYF. The DNA of the CDR3 is TGTGCCATCAGGTCCTTGGGACAGGGGACTGGAAACACCATATATTTT.